These 19 T cell receptor beta chains originate from one sample sequenced in a study of brain T cells in children with intractable seizures. Profiled with immunoSEQ multiplex PCR; TCRdb holds only in-frame clones, not every one. This table has about 350,000 clones, 93% appearing once. The time point was: blood from clinic visit 5 months post-surgery; TSC patient then seizure free. The sequencing used peripheral blood, collected 5 to 6 months after surgery. These receptors were collected from a boy less than two years old with tuberous sclerosis and intractable seizures.

The rearrangement uses TRBV11-2 and TRBJ1-2, with D maybe TRBD1 (6 bases). The CDR3 totals 14 residues. Between the trimmed V and J ends, which lost 3 bases and 5 bases, there was a span of 13 bases. CDR1 and CDR2 from the germline V gene are SGHAT and FQNNGV. As DNA, the CDR3 is TGTGCCAGCAGCTTGTCGGACAGTGGGTATGGCTACACCTTC. Translation gives CASSLSDSGYGYTF.

The chain carries TRBV18 and TRBJ1-2; unclear D gene. This CDR3 comprises 14 residues. Germline V gene lookup returns CDR1 KGHSH and CDR2 LQKENI. Trimming removed 0 bases at V and 2 bases at J, with 7 bases between. Written as DNA, the CDR3 is TGTGCCAGCTCACCACCGGGCAGCAACTATGGCTACACCTTC. Encoded protein: CASSPPGSNYGYTF.

The rearrangement links TRBV3-1 (or the pseudogene TRBV3-2) to TRBJ2-7, with 9 positions matching TRBD2. CDR1 is LGHDT, CDR2 YNNKEL, per germline (reference sequence). The CDR3 covers 16 residues. Trimming at V came to 4 bases and at J to 3 bases, leaving 10 bases not matched to a gene. CDR3 region: CASSPFKASGIYEQYF. The DNA for the CDR3 is TGTGCCAGCAGCCCTTTCAAGGCTAGCGGGATCTACGAGCAGTACTTC.

This sequence joins TRBV4-1 and TRBJ2-2; a weak D match, TRBD1 (6 bases). CDR3 length: 16 residues. Germline CDR1 is MGHRA and CDR2 is YSYEKL. The V end was cut by 1 base, the J end by 4 bases, with 13 bases between. The CDR3 region has the DNA TGCGCCAGCAGCCAAGCGCAGGGGCTCGGCACCGGGGAGCTGTTTTTT. Translated: CASSQAQGLGTGELFF.

The chain joins TRBV12-3 or TRBV12-4 to TRBJ1-1, with no clear D. The CDR3 length is 13 residues. Trimming took off 3 bases at V and 0 bases at J, with 5 bases between the two ends. CDR3 protein: CASSLWVNTEAFF. In DNA form, the CDR3 reads TGTGCCAGCAGTTTGTGGGTGAACACTGAAGCTTTCTTT.

This chain joins TRBV7-8 and TRBJ1-2; the D is unclear. The CDR3 loop spans 18 amino acids. Germline V CDR1 and CDR2: SGHVS, FQNEAQ. The germline V and J ends were trimmed by 1 base and 3 bases, with 21 bases remaining between them. Written as DNA, the CDR3 is TGTGCCAGCAGCTTAGGACGGCACCTGACCCGCTCGCACTATGGCTACACCTTC. It encodes CASSLGRHLTRSHYGYTF.

The gene calls are TRBV12-5 and TRBJ2-2; 8 bases match TRBD1. The CDR3 is 17 residues long. With 5 bases clipped from V and 7 bases from J, the junction kept 15 bases outside the gene matches. Germline values: CDR1 LGHNT, CDR2 FRNRAP. The CDR3 loop reads CASGPWTGLSLSGELFF. CDR3 nucleotides: TGTGCTAGTGGTCCGTGGACAGGGCTGAGTCTCAGCGGGGAGCTGTTTTTT.

The rearrangement joins TRBV30 to TRBJ2-7; D is unresolved. Deletions cut 2 bases from V and 2 bases from J, with 10 bases between. Germline V gene sequence: CDR1 GTSNPN, CDR2 SVGIG (reference sequence). The CDR3 runs 13 residues. CDR3 loop: CAWSLENAYEQYF. In nucleotides, the CDR3 is TGTGCCTGGAGTTTAGAGAACGCCTACGAGCAGTACTTC.

The genes are TRBV12-3 or TRBV12-4 and TRBJ2-5; TRBD2 is a possible D gene (6 bases). The CDR3 runs 13 residues. V lost 1 base, J lost 3 bases, and 6 bases lay in between. The CDR3 sequence: CASSLGREETQYF. DNA for the CDR3: TGTGCCAGCAGTTTAGGGAGGGAAGAGACCCAGTACTTC.

The chain uses TRBV28 and TRBJ1-2; weak D call: TRBD1 (6 bases). Germline CDR1 and CDR2: MDHEN and SYDVKM. CDR3 length: 16 amino acids. Trimming cost V 7 bases and J 0 bases, with 18 bases left between them. The CDR3 sequence: CASTRQVRSANYGYTF. CDR3 nucleotide sequence: TGTGCCAGCACCCGACAGGTCCGATCAGCTAACTATGGCTACACCTTC.

The CDR3 reads CASSLGRDTLYEQYF. The CDR3 bases are TGTGCCAGCAGCTTAGGCCGGGACACACTCTACGAGCAGTACTTC. The chain uses TRBV7-9 and TRBJ2-7, with a weak D call TRBD1 (6 bases). Deletions cut 1 base from V and 3 bases from J, with 13 bases between. Per germline, CDR1 SEHNR and CDR2 FQNEAQ (reference sequence). This CDR3 is 15 amino acids long.

This sequence joins TRBV9 and TRBJ1-2; possibly TRBD1 for D (6 bases). Germline V lookup: CDR1 SGDLS, CDR2 YYNGEE. V shed 0 bases and J shed 4 bases, with 13 bases lying between them. The CDR3 consists of 15 residues. The chain's CDR3 is CASSVARTETYGYTF. The DNA for the CDR3 is TGTGCCAGCAGCGTAGCGAGGACAGAAACCTATGGCTACACCTTC.

This clone has only one observation. The chain uses TRBV11-2 and TRBJ1-2, with 9 bases that match TRBD1. CDR1 and CDR2 from the germline V gene are SGHAT and FQNNGV. The CDR3 length is 18 residues. Unmatched junction bases numbered 12, after V lost 4 bases and J lost 0 bases. Here the CDR3 reads CASSSPRDRVDANYGYTF. CDR3 sequence (DNA): TGTGCCAGCAGCTCCCCCCGGGACAGGGTTGATGCTAACTATGGCTACACCTTC.

The chain combines TRBV7-3 with TRBJ2-1; tentative D call: TRBD1 (6 bases). Between the trimmed V and J ends, which lost 5 bases and 3 bases, there was a span of 23 bases. This CDR3 region has 18 residues. CDR1 and CDR2 from the germline V gene are SGHTA and FQGTGA. DNA of the CDR3: TGTGCCAGCAGCCTAGGTCCCCTACAGGGTGGAAGCTACAATGAGCAGTTCTTC. Residues: CASSLGPLQGGSYNEQFF.

CDR3 residues: CASSLGATLNEQFF. CDR3 DNA sequence: TGTGCCAGCAGTTTGGGCGCGACCCTCAATGAGCAGTTCTTC. The chain combines TRBV27 with TRBJ2-1, with D hard to call. In germline, CDR1 is MNHEY, CDR2 SMNVEV (reference sequence). There are 14 residues in the CDR3. Trimming removed 3 bases from V and 6 bases from J, with 12 bases in between.

The chain has TRBV19 and TRBJ2-5, with 10 bases identical to TRBD2. V trimming: 4 bases; J trimming: 4 bases; junction bases outside the gene matches: 3. This CDR3 region has 14 residues. Germline loops: CDR1 LNHDA, CDR2 SQIVND (reference sequence). CDR3 DNA: TGTGCCAGTAGTAGGATAGCGGGGGGAGAGACCCAGTACTTC. Translation: CASSRIAGGETQYF.

The V call is TRBV12-3 or TRBV12-4, the J call TRBJ2-7, with D unclear. Trimming took off 6 bases at V and 6 bases at J, with 12 bases between the two ends. CDR3 length equals 12 residues. CDR3 DNA sequence: TGTGCCAGCAGCCGTTGGAATGGCGAGCAGTACTTC. This sequence encodes CASSRWNGEQYF.

This chain links TRBV19 with TRBJ2-3, with 11 nucleotides matching TRBD2. The length of the CDR3 is 15 residues. CDR1 is LNHDA and CDR2 is SQIVND in the germline V gene (reference sequence). V shed 5 bases and J 0 bases; nucleotides not matched to a gene: 1. The CDR3 loop is CASSWTSGSTDTQYF. The DNA of the CDR3 is TGTGCCAGTAGTTGGACTAGCGGGAGCACAGATACGCAGTATTTT.

The chain carries TRBV28 and TRBJ1-1; D is unresolved. Germline assignment: CDR1 MDHEN and CDR2 SYDVKM. The CDR3 spans 14 residues. Trimming left V 3 bases short and J 0 bases short, with 8 bases between. In nucleotides, the CDR3 is TGTGCCAGCAGTTTGGGGAAAATGAACACTGAAGCTTTCTTT. It specifies CASSLGKMNTEAFF.